Below are 22 T cell receptor beta chains sequenced from a single sample in a study of regulatory T cells in long-lasting Graves disease. Time point in this sample: newly diagnosed GD, antithyroid drugs for less than 3 months. Making the TCR library involved RNA that had been extracted from PBMCs. iRepertoire HTBI primers and Arm-PCR of CDR3 regions built TCR beta libraries. Each CDR3 protein is one row after TCRdb ran MiXCR on the multiplex PCR reads. Of roughly 520,000 distinct CDR3 sequences in the sample, 9.5% to 15% were seen once. These data are also associated with another study on T cells in Graves' hyperthyroidism and ophthalmopathy.

Specimen: peripheral blood mononuclear cells (PBMCs), collected at new diagnosis, from a patient treated with antithyroid drugs. Every receptor here comes from a woman in her 30s with Graves disease.

Ten or more counts support this clonotype. The genes are TRBV7-2 and TRBJ2-1, with TRBD2 matching 12 bases. The V gene's germline CDR1 is SGHTA and CDR2 FQGNSA. The J segment lost 6 bases and the V segment lost 1 base, leaving 1 base of the junction unmatched. The CDR3 contains 15 residues. Here the CDR3 reads CASSLGLAGVNEQFF. The DNA of the CDR3 is TGTGCCAGCAGCTTAGGACTAGCGGGAGTCAATGAGCAGTTCTTC.

Concerning this clonotype itself: A far more abundant clone sits one base away, making this likely a read error. The conserved final phenylalanine or tryptophan is absent from the CDR3, which likely points to a read error. The CDR3 sequence is CASSLKLAIYQETQYL. CDR3 in DNA: TGTGCCAGCAGCTTAAAGCTAGCTATTTACCAAGAGACCCAGTACCTC. The chain has TRBV7-9 and TRBJ2-1; D possibly corresponds to TRBD2 (5 bases). The end of the DNA is better explained by TRBJ2-5, so the J call may be wrong. Germline CDR1 is SEHNR and CDR2 is FQNEAQ (reference sequence). The CDR3 spans 16 residues.

The chain joins TRBV7-6 to TRBJ2-3, with 7 bases aligning to TRBD2. Per the germline V gene, CDR1 is SGHVS and CDR2 is FNYEAQ. This CDR3 is built from 14 residues. Trimming removed 5 bases from V and 4 bases from J; junction bases left unmatched: 6. CDR3 DNA: TGTGCCAGCAGCCCGCAACTAGCGTCAGATACGCAGTATTTT. The encoded protein is CASSPQLASDTQYF.

Turning to this clonotype: An end of the junction does not agree with germline; a read error may underlie this. The chain uses TRBV6-1 and TRBJ2-7, with a weak D call TRBD2 (5 bases). Germline V gene data show CDR1 as MNHNS and CDR2 as SASEGT. The CDR3 is 16 amino acids. CDR3 region: CASSPTSYDYSYEQYF. CDR3 in DNA: TGTGCTAGCAGTCCAACTTCGTATGACTATTCCTACGAGCAGTACTTC.

The chain couples TRBV9 to TRBJ1-1; D is undetermined. With 0 bases removed from V and 7 bases from J, the gap between germline ends came to 10 bases. The CDR3 has 13 residues. Germline V gene data show CDR1 as SGDLS and CDR2 as YYNGEE. The CDR3: CASSVELGLEAFF. As DNA, the CDR3 is TGTGCCAGCAGCGTAGAATTAGGGCTTGAAGCTTTCTTT.

The CDR3 sequence is CASSHPNEKLFF. DNA of the CDR3: TGTGCCAGCAGCCATCCAAATGAAAAACTGTTTTTT. The chain couples TRBV3-1 to TRBJ1-4, with D uncertain. The CDR3 covers 12 residues. The germline V and J ends were trimmed by 3 bases and 5 bases, with 4 bases remaining between them. In germline, CDR1 is LGHDT, CDR2 YNNKEL (reference sequence).

This clonotype has ten or more counts. The rearrangement links TRBV9 to TRBJ1-6; TRBD1 might be the D (6 bases). CDR1 SGDLS and CDR2 YYNGEE come from the germline V gene. Trimming took 8 bases from V and 6 from J, leaving 12 bases between them. CDR3 length equals 13 residues. Here the CDR3 reads CASRSDSNSPLHF. DNA of the CDR3: TGTGCCAGTCGGTCGGACAGTAATTCACCCCTCCACTTT. Complete variable domain (other parts from reference TRBV9 and TRBJ1-6): DSGVTQTPKHLITATGQRVTLRCSPRSGDLSVYWYQQSLDQGLQFLIQYYNGEERAKGNILERFSAQQFPDLHSELNLSSLELGDSALYFCASRSDSNSPLHFGNGTRLTVT.

This clonotype was observed at least ten times. The chain combines TRBV29-1 with TRBJ2-2, with 7 nucleotides matching TRBD2. CDR1 is SQVTM and CDR2 is ANQGSEA in the germline V gene. The trim removed 2 bases at V and 4 bases at J, leaving 4 bases unmatched. This CDR3 contains 14 residues. The CDR3 bases are TGCAGCGTTGAATACGGGAGGTCCACCGGGGAGCTGTTTTTT. Translating gives CSVEYGRSTGELFF.

This clonotype was seen ten or more times. CDR3 bases: TGCGCCAGCAGCTCCTCGGGAGTTTACGGGGTATACAATGAGCAGTTCTTC. This translates into CASSSSGVYGVYNEQFF. J is TRBJ2-1 and V is TRBV5-1; a weak D match, TRBD2 (6 bases). Trimming took 3 bases from V and 4 from J, leaving 20 bases between them. This CDR3 is built from 17 residues. Germline V lookup: CDR1 SGHRS, CDR2 YFSETQ. Filled out from reference TRBV5-1 and TRBJ2-1, the complete variable domain reads KAGVTQTPRYLIKTRGQQVTLSCSPISGHRSVSWYQQTPGQGLQFLFEYFSETQRNKGNFPGRFSGRQFSNSRSEMNVSTLELGDSALYLCASSSSGVYGVYNEQFFGPGTRLTVL.

This clonotype came up many times. The chain recombines TRBV12-3 or TRBV12-4 with TRBJ2-7, with unresolved D. Trimming took 2 bases from V and 3 from J, leaving 8 bases between them. The CDR3 covers 13 residues. The CDR3: CASSLRRRYEQYF. For the CDR3, the DNA is TGTGCCAGCAGTTTAAGACGGCGCTACGAGCAGTACTTC.

This clonotype was detected only a few times. V is TRBV7-9 and J is TRBJ1-2, with D tentatively TRBD1 (5 bases). CDR1 and CDR2 from the germline V gene are SEHNR and FQNEAQ (reference sequence). CDR3 length equals 16 residues. Between the trimmed V and J ends, which lost 5 bases and 6 bases, there was a span of 22 bases. The CDR3 bases are TGTGCCAGCAGCCCCGGGGCCAGACAACACGCCGATGGCTACACCTTC. As protein: CASSPGARQHADGYTF.

The chain joins TRBV7-3 to TRBJ2-2; 8 bases fit TRBD2. V shed 0 bases, J shed 5 bases, and the junction held 5 bases outside the gene matches. CDR1 is SGHTA and CDR2 is FQGTGA in the germline V gene. CDR3 size: 16 residues. In DNA, the CDR3 is TGTGCCAGCAGCTTAACGGGGGGACTAGGAACCGGGGAGCTGTTTTTT. Amino acids: CASSLTGGLGTGELFF.

This clonotype came up many times. This chain uses TRBV3-1 with TRBJ1-1; D call uncertain. V dropped 6 bases and J dropped 2 bases, with 7 bases sitting between them. CDR3 length: 12 amino acids. Germline values: CDR1 LGHDT, CDR2 YNNKEL (reference sequence). CDR3 region: CASSRTNTEAFF. DNA for the CDR3: TGTGCCAGCAGTCGGACTAACACTGAAGCTTTCTTT. Using reference TRBV3-1 and TRBJ1-1 for the parts outside the CDR3, the full variable domain is DTAVSQTPKYLVTQMGNDKSIKCEQNLGHDTMYWYKQDSKKFLKIMFSYNNKELIINETVPNRFSPKSPDKAHLNLHINSLELGDSAVYFCASSRTNTEAFFGQGTRLTVV.

This clonotype was detected many times. This chain joins TRBV6-1 and TRBJ1-2; TRBD1 matches 7 bases. The length of the CDR3 is 13 residues. The ends lost 7 bases at V and 6 bases at J; junction bases unmatched: 8. From germline, CDR1 is MNHNS and CDR2 SASEGT. This chain's CDR3 is CASNFRDRDGYTF. CDR3 in DNA: TGTGCCAGCAACTTCCGAGACAGGGATGGCTACACCTTC.

There are many counts of this clonotype. The chain recombines TRBV7-9 with TRBJ1-1; D ambiguous. Looked up from germline, CDR1 is SEHNR and CDR2 is FQNEAQ (reference sequence). The CDR3 is 15 residues long. Trimming took off 5 bases at V and 1 base at J, with 14 bases between the two ends. CDR3 nucleotides: TGTGCCAGCAGCGACTCTGACACCCGGAACACTGAAGCTTTCTTT. It encodes CASSDSDTRNTEAFF.

On this clonotype: This may come from a read error, since a much larger clone is one base off. V usage is TRBV11-2 and J usage is TRBJ2-3; unclear D gene. Germline assignment: CDR1 SGHAT and CDR2 FQNNGV. The CDR3 loop spans 12 amino acids. The CDR3 loop reads CASSYAPPEQSF. The CDR3 DNA follows: TGTGCCAGCAGCTACGCCCCCCCTGAGCAGTCCTTC.

The chain employs TRBV12-3 or TRBV12-4 and TRBJ2-7, with D possibly TRBD2 on 5 matching bases. The CDR3 length is 15 residues. V was pared by 2 bases and J by 3 bases, with 14 bases between. The CDR3 DNA follows: TGTGCCAGCAGTTTAACCAATAGACTAAACTACGAGCAGTACTTC. Encoded protein: CASSLTNRLNYEQYF.

This clonotype was seen ten or more times. V gene TRBV12-3 or TRBV12-4 combines with J gene TRBJ2-7; no firm D call. V was trimmed by 0 bases and J by 0 bases, leaving 6 bases between them. CDR3 length: 14 amino acids. Here the CDR3 DNA reads TGTGCCAGCAGTTTAGCCCGACTCTCCTACGAGCAGTACTTC. It codes for CASSLARLSYEQYF.

The chain combines TRBV7-2 with TRBJ1-1, with D unclear. V lost 5 bases and J lost 0, with 13 bases in between. This CDR3 contains 15 residues. Germline V gene lookup returns CDR1 SGHTA and CDR2 FQGNSA. CDR3 sequence reads: CASSPQVGLNTEAFF. CDR3 nucleotide sequence: TGTGCCAGCAGCCCCCAGGTTGGGCTGAACACTGAAGCTTTCTTT.

Ten or more counts support this clonotype. The rearrangement links TRBV12-3 or TRBV12-4 to TRBJ1-2; 8 bases align to TRBD1. This CDR3 has 15 residues. The trim removed 6 bases at V and 7 bases at J, leaving 13 bases unmatched. The CDR3 coding sequence is TGTGCCAGCAGCCTTGGGGTACAGGGGGTTGGTGGCTACACCTTC. This sequence encodes CASSLGVQGVGGYTF.

This clonotype appeared a few times. The chain has TRBV12-3 or TRBV12-4 and TRBJ2-3; D is perhaps TRBD2 (6 bases). The CDR3 length is 14 residues. The germline V and J ends were trimmed by 3 bases and 4 bases, with 11 bases remaining between them. This chain's CDR3 is CASSFGGIADTQYF. The CDR3 nucleotides read TGTGCCAGCAGTTTCGGCGGGATCGCAGATACGCAGTATTTT.

Ten or more counts support this clonotype. The rearrangement joins TRBV2 to TRBJ1-1, with D uncertain. V lost 5 bases and J lost 0, with 7 bases in between. Germline V gives CDR1 SNHLY, CDR2 FYNNEI. CDR3 length equals 13 residues. Here the CDR3 DNA reads TGTGCCAGCAGTAATTGGATGAACACTGAAGCTTTCTTT. Its translation is CASSNWMNTEAFF.